This entry is about one TCR beta chain. Its target is not known. This sample is part of a study of cytomegalovirus exposure and HLA in healthy donors. Study context: Early on, a data release was issued that held 80 million or so unique TCRs from HLA-typed donors.

Germline-derived CDR1 and CDR2 are LNHDA and SQIVND (reference sequence). Trimming took 2 bases from V and 4 from J, leaving 6 bases between them. This CDR3 is built from 13 residues. Findings and caveats of the study: Later genetic work tied a missense DCLRE1C variant to beta-chain V and J trimming. Upon later analysis, TCR association rates were observed to vary by HLA locus, being highest for DRB1 and lowest for HLA-C.

The PCR made use of 60 Vbeta and 13 Jbeta primers. The data were produced by immunoSEQ multiplex PCR, yet TCRdb's version contains in-frame clones alone and is incomplete. The table lists under 65,000 clones, with 12% in the top ten. This chain uses TRBV19 with TRBJ1-5; D remains ambiguous. Sequencing used PBMCs. The sequence came from a woman in her thirties in good health and CMV-seropositive. The CDR3 spells CASSIRVNQPQHF. The CDR3 DNA sequence: TGTGCCAGTAGTATACGGGTTAATCAGCCCCAGCATTTT.